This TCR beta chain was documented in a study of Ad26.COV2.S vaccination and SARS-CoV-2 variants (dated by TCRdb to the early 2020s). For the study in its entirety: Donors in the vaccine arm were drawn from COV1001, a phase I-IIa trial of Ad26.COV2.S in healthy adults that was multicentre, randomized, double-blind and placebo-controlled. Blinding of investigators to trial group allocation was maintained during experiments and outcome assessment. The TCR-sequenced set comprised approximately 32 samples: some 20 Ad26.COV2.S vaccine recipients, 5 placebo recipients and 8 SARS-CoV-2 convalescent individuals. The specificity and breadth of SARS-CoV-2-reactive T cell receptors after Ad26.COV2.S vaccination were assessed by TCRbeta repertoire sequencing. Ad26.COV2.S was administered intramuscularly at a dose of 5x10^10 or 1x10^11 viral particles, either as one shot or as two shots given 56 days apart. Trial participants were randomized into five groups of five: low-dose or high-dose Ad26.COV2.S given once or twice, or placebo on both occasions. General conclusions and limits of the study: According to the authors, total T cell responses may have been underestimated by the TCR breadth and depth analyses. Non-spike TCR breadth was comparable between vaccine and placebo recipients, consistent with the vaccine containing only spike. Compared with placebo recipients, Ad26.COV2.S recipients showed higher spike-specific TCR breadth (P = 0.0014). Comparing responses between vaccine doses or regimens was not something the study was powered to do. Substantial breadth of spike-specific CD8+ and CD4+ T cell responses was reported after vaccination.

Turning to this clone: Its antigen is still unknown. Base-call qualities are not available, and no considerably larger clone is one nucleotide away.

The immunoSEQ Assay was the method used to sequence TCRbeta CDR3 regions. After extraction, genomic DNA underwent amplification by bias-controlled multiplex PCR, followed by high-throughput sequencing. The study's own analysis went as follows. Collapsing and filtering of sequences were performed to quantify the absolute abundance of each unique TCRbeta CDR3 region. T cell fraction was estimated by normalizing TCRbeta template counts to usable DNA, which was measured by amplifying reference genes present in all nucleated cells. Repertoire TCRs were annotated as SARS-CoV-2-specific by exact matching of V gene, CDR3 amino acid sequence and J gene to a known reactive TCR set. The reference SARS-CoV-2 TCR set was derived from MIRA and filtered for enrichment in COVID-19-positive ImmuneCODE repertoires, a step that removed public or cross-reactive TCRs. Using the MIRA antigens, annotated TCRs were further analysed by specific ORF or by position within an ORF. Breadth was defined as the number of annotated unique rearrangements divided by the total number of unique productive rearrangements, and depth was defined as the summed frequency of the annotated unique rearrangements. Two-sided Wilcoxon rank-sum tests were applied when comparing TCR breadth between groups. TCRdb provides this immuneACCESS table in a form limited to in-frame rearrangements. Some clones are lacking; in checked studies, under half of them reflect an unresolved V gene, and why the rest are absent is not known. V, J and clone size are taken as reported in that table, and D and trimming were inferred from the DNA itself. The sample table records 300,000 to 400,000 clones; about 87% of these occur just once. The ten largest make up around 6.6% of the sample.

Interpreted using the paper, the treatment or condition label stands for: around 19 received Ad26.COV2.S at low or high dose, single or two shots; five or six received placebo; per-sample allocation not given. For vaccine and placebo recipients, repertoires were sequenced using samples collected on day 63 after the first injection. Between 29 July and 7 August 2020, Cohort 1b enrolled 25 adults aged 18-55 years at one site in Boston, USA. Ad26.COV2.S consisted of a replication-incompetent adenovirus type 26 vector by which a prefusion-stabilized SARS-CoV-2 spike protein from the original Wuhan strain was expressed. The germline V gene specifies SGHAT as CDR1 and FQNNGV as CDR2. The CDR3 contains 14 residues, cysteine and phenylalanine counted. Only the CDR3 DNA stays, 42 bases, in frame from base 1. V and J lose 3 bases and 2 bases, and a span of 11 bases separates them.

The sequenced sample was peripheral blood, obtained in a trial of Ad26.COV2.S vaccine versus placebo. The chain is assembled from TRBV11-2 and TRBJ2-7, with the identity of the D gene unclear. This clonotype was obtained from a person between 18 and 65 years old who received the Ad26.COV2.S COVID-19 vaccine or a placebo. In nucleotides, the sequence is TGTGCCAGCAGCTTTCAGGTCCAGACCTACGAGCAGTACTTC. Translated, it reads CASSFQVQTYEQYF.